Shown below are 2 T cell receptor beta chains from a single sample sequenced in a study of T cells in Graves' hyperthyroidism and ophthalmopathy. Amplification targeted TCR beta CDR3 regions from RNA transcripts. The HTBI primer set served for first-round RT-PCR of the TCR CDR3. TCRdb used MiXCR to reprocess the multiplex PCR reads, holding one entry per CDR3 protein. This sample has about 290,000 distinct CDR3 sequences, with 13% found just once. What was sequenced was blood. The receptors shown here come from a woman in her twenties or thirties with Graves' hyperthyroidism that later progressed to Graves' ophthalmopathy.

This clonotype came up many times. The chain is built from TRBV18 and TRBJ2-7; D gene unclear. The V end was cut by 0 bases, the J end by 2 bases, with 8 bases between. The length of the CDR3 is 14 residues. Germline values: CDR1 KGHSH, CDR2 LQKENI. The CDR3 DNA sequence: TGTGCCAGCTCACCACCTCGCAGTCCCTACGAGCAGTACTTC. Translated: CASSPPRSPYEQYF.

This clonotype appeared many times. This chain uses TRBV7-8 with TRBJ2-5; the D gene is possibly TRBD1 (6 bases). The V gene lost 5 bases and the J gene lost 1 base, with 17 bases spanning the gap. The CDR3 is 16 residues long. CDR1 and CDR2 from the germline V gene are SGHVS and FQNEAQ. The CDR3 DNA reads TGTGCCAGCAGCCGCATGGACAGCGACTTCCAAGAGACCCAGTACTTC. Protein product: CASSRMDSDFQETQYF.